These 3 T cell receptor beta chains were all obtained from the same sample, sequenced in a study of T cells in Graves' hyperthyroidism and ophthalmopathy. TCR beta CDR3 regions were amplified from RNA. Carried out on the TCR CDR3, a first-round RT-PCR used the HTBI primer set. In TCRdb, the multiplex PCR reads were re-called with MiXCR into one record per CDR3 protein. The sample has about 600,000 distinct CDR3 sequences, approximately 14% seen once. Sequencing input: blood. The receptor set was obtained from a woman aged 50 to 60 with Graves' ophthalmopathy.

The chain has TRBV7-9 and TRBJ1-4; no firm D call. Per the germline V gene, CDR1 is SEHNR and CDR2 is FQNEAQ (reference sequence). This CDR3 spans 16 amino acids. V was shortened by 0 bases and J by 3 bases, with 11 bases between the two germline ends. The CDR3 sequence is CASSLAPGWSNEKLFF. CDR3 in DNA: TGTGCCAGCAGCTTAGCCCCGGGCTGGTCTAATGAAAAACTGTTTTTT. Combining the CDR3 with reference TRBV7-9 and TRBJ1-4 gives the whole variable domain DTGVSQNPRHKITKRGQNVTFRCDPISEHNRLYWYRQTLGQGPEFLTYFQNEAQLEKSRLLSDRFSAERPKGSFSTLEIQRTEQGDSAMYLCASSLAPGWSNEKLFFGSGTQLSVL.

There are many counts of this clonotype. CDR3 nucleotides: TGCAGTGCTACCGACAGGAGACAGAACACCGGGGAGCTGTTTTTT. It translates to CSATDRRQNTGELFF. The chain recombines TRBV20-1 with TRBJ2-2; D perhaps matches TRBD1 (6 bases). The germline gives CDR1 DFQATT, CDR2 SNEGSKA (reference sequence). Between the trimmed V and J ends, which lost 4 bases and 1 base, there was a span of 13 bases. This CDR3 has 15 residues.

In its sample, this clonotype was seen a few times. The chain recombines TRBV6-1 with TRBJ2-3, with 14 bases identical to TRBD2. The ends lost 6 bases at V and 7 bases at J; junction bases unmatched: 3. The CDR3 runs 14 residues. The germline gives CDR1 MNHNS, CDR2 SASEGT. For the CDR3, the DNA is TGTGCCAGCAGAGGGACTAGCGGGAGACATACGCAGTATTTT. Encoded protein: CASRGTSGRHTQYF.